This T cell receptor (beta chain) was captured in a study of shared clonotypes between healthy human individuals. As for the study in general: Per donor, CD8 memory used one plate, CD8 naive used two, CD4 memory used three and CD4 naive used three.

Caucasian adults living in Nashville, Tennessee, provided all samples. CD45RA-negative memory and CD45RA+ naive subsets were split from the CD4+ cells. The authors' processing: Junction-only sequences without quality scores were provided by ImmunoSEQ, so filtering was different. The data were produced by immunoSEQ multiplex PCR, yet TCRdb's version contains in-frame clones alone and is incomplete. V and J calls and clone size are copied from that table; D and trimming were computed from the DNA. This sample has about 1.4 million clones; roughly 96% occur once, and the top ten carry roughly 1.2%. Germline lookup yields CDR1 SQVTM and CDR2 ANQGSEA. The length of the CDR3 is 15 residues. Trimming removed 0 bases at V and 8 bases at J, with 19 bases between.

The sequencing sample was made of naive CD4+ T cells sorted from blood. Specified subset: CD45RA+ positively selected. This chain connects TRBV29-1 to TRBJ2-5, with D perhaps TRBD2 (5 bases). The origin of this receptor is a man aged 25-45 years in good health. CDR3 in amino acids: CSVEDLRGGARTQYF. In DNA form, the CDR3 reads TGCAGCGTTGAAGATCTCCGGGGTGGAGCGAGAACCCAGTACTTC. The whole variable domain, filled in from reference TRBV29-1 and TRBJ2-5, reads SAVISQKPSRDICQRGTSLTIQCQVDSQVTMMFWYRQQPGQSLTLIATANQGSEATYESGFVIDKFPISRPNLTFSTLTVSNMSPEDSSIYLCSVEDLRGGARTQYFGPGTRLLVL.